Sequencing of this T cell receptor beta chain was carried out in a study of shared clonotypes between healthy human individuals. Findings and limits, study-wide: Relative to clonotypes present in all four donors, those not shared had lower generation probabilities.

The length of the CDR3 is 15 residues. CDR1 SGHTA and CDR2 FQGNSA come from the germline V gene. Trimming removed 3 bases from V and 0 bases from J, with 9 bases in between. Profiling relied on immunoSEQ multiplex PCR, and the TCRdb table lists in-frame clones only, not all of them. The table includes 1.6 million or so clones, around 98.5% detected once. About this clone: As yet, its antigen is unknown.

This TCR came from a man younger than 40 in good health. The chain carries TRBV7-2 and TRBJ2-1; no firm D call. Material for sequencing was naive CD4+ T cells sorted from blood. Subset here: CD45RA+ positively selected. In DNA, the CDR3 is TGTGCCAGCAGCTTTGTGTTAAGCTCCTACAATGAGCAGTTCTTC. Residues: CASSFVLSSYNEQFF.